Presented here are 32 T cell receptor beta chains from one specimen sequenced in a study of cytotoxic CD8 clonotypes in ibrutinib-treated CLL. Data came from immunoSEQ multiplex PCR; TCRdb stores just in-frame clones and leaves some out. The sample lists under 150,000 clones, more than 75% seen once, with 6.5% to 8% in the top ten. The material sequenced was PBMCs, taken after 36 months of ibrutinib treatment. These receptors were obtained from a human donor with chronic lymphocytic leukemia.

This clone is a singleton in its sample. This rearrangement joins TRBV27 to TRBJ1-1; 9 positions match TRBD1. The CDR3 is made up of 15 amino acids. Germline trimming cut 4 bases from V and 11 bases from J; bases unmatched to any gene: 14. Germline V CDR1 and CDR2: MNHEY, SMNVEV (reference sequence). The CDR3 bases are TGTGCCAGCAGTTCACCACCCAAGGACAGGGGCAAGGCTTTCTTT. This sequence encodes CASSSPPKDRGKAFF.

The rearrangement uses TRBV7-9 and TRBJ2-3; D possibly corresponds to TRBD1 (6 bases). The CDR3 loop spans 17 amino acids. CDR1 is SEHNR, CDR2 FQNEAQ, per germline (reference sequence). Deletions cut 5 bases from V and 1 base from J, with 19 bases between. CDR3 sequence reads: CASSPGQGGLRTDTQYF. The CDR3 coding sequence is TGTGCCAGCAGCCCGGGACAAGGCGGTTTACGCACAGATACGCAGTATTTT.

The genes are TRBV7-9 and TRBJ1-4; 8 bases align to TRBD1. The CDR3 spans 16 residues. The germline gives CDR1 SEHNR, CDR2 FQNEAQ (reference sequence). V lost 6 bases to trimming and J lost 2 bases; unmatched junction nucleotides: 8. CDR3 in DNA: TGTGCCAGCAGACAGGGGGGAACGAGCACTAATGAAAAACTGTTTTTT. Translated, it gives CASRQGGTSTNEKLFF.

This clone was seen just once. The gene calls are TRBV7-9 and TRBJ2-3; D is unresolved. Germline values: CDR1 SEHNR, CDR2 FQNEAQ (reference sequence). The CDR3 contains 13 residues. V gave up 2 bases and J gave up 0 bases, with 3 bases separating them. The CDR3 DNA follows: TGTGCCAGCAGCTTAATGAGCACAGATACGCAGTATTTT. Protein: CASSLMSTDTQYF.

This chain joins TRBV5-1 and TRBJ2-1; D gene uncertain. Germline CDR1 reads SGHRS; CDR2 reads YFSETQ. This CDR3 has 12 residues. The germline V and J ends were trimmed by 4 bases and 7 bases, with 9 bases remaining between them. DNA of the CDR3: TGCGCCAGCAGCGGGAACAGTAATGAGCAGTTCTTC. This encodes CASSGNSNEQFF.

The chain is built from TRBV29-1 and TRBJ1-1; 7 bases align to TRBD1. Germline V lookup: CDR1 SQVTM, CDR2 ANQGSEA. The CDR3 is made up of 12 amino acids. V trimming: 3 bases; J trimming: 4 bases; junction bases outside the gene matches: 2. The CDR3: CSVDQGVTEAFF. CDR3 coding DNA: TGCAGCGTTGACCAGGGGGTCACTGAAGCTTTCTTT.

This chain links TRBV18 with TRBJ1-2; tentative D call: TRBD1 (6 bases). The V gene lost 5 bases and the J gene lost 2 bases, with 9 bases spanning the gap. The germline V gene has CDR1 KGHSH and CDR2 LQKENI. CDR3 length: 13 residues. CDR3 sequence: CASSRQENYGYTF. The CDR3 coding sequence is TGTGCCAGCTCAAGACAGGAGAACTATGGCTACACCTTC.

CDR3 in DNA: TGTGCCAGCAGCCGCATGGGGCCTCGCAAGGAGCAGTTCTTC. Its protein is CASSRMGPRKEQFF. This chain joins TRBV14 and TRBJ2-1; D may be TRBD1 (5 bases). The CDR3 runs 14 residues. From germline, CDR1 is SGHDN and CDR2 FVKESK. With 4 bases removed from V and 10 bases from J, the gap between germline ends came to 17 bases.

The V gene is TRBV25-1, the J gene TRBJ1-2; D uncertain. The CDR3 loop spans 14 amino acids. The germline V and J ends were trimmed by 1 base and 4 bases, with 10 bases remaining between them. Looked up from germline, CDR1 is MGHDK and CDR2 is SYGVNS. The CDR3 bases are TGTGCCAGCAGTGAATTGGAGCTGGCCTATGGCTACACCTTC. Translation: CASSELELAYGYTF.

V usage is TRBV5-4 and J usage is TRBJ1-3, with D possibly TRBD1 on 5 matching bases. Germline V gives CDR1 SGHNT, CDR2 YYREEE (reference sequence). This CDR3 is built from 16 residues. The V and J ends lost 0 bases and 2 bases respectively, with 12 bases between them. In nucleotides, the CDR3 is TGTGCCAGCAGCTTGGGGGGGTATGTAGCTGGAAACACCATATATTTT. Translation gives CASSLGGYVAGNTIYF.

The J gene is TRBJ1-6, the V gene TRBV30; D uncertain. Germline V CDR1 and CDR2: GTSNPN, SVGIG (reference sequence). V was shortened by 0 bases and J by 9 bases, with 15 bases between the two germline ends. The CDR3 runs 15 residues. The chain's CDR3 is CAWSVWGTGRSPLHF. In DNA, the CDR3 is TGTGCCTGGAGTGTGTGGGGAACCGGTCGTTCACCCCTCCACTTT.

The DNA of the CDR3 is TGTGCCAGCAGCACAAGGACAGGATCTCAGCCCCAGCATTTT. Amino acids: CASSTRTGSQPQHF. The genes are TRBV28 and TRBJ1-5, with 7 bases lining up with TRBD1. J was trimmed by 6 bases and V by 6 bases; bases with no gene match: 8. Germline V CDR1 and CDR2: MDHEN, SYDVKM. This CDR3 is 14 amino acids long. The complete variable domain, with remaining parts taken from reference TRBV28 and TRBJ1-5, reads DVKVTQSSRYLVKRTGEKVFLECVQDMDHENMFWYRQDPGLGLRLIYFSYDVKMKEKGDIPEGYSVSREKKERFSLILESASTNQTSMYLCASSTRTGSQPQHFGDGTRLSIL.

The rearrangement uses TRBV27 and TRBJ1-5; no firm D call. Between the trimmed V and J ends, which lost 5 bases and 5 bases, there was a span of 10 bases. This CDR3 is built from 13 residues. Per germline, CDR1 MNHEY and CDR2 SMNVEV (reference sequence). The CDR3 protein is CASSAQNDQPQHF. The CDR3 bases are TGTGCCAGCAGTGCTCAAAATGATCAGCCCCAGCATTTT.

The chain links TRBV6-5 to TRBJ2-3; unclear D gene. CDR1 is MNHEY and CDR2 is SVGAGI in the germline V gene. The ends were cut back, 0 bases at V and 0 bases at J, with 4 bases in the middle. The CDR3 length is 14 residues. CDR3 nucleotide sequence: TGTGCCAGCAGTTACTCGGTCAGCACAGATACGCAGTATTTT. Its protein product is CASSYSVSTDTQYF.

The V call is TRBV30, the J call TRBJ1-5; 9 positions match TRBD1. V was clipped by 0 bases and J by 4 bases; unmatched bases: 7. This CDR3 region has 16 residues. Looked up from germline, CDR1 is GTSNPN and CDR2 is SVGIG (reference sequence). CDR3 residues: CAWSVKDRGWNQPQHF. CDR3 nucleotides: TGTGCCTGGAGTGTTAAGGACAGGGGTTGGAATCAGCCCCAGCATTTT. The full variable domain, rest sourced from reference TRBV30 and TRBJ1-5, is SQTIHQWPATLVQPVGSPLSLECTVEGTSNPNLYWYRQAAGRGLQLLFYSVGIGQISSEVPQNLSASRPQDRQFILSSKKLLLSDSGFYLCAWSVKDRGWNQPQHFGDGTRLSIL.

The V call is TRBV7-2, the J call TRBJ2-5; D is perhaps TRBD1 (5 bases). Germline CDR1 is SGHTA and CDR2 is FQGNSA. The ends were cut back, 1 base at V and 5 bases at J, with 8 bases in the middle. The CDR3 runs to 13 residues. The CDR3 nucleotides are TGTGCCAGCAGCTTAGGGACAAGGGAGACCCAGTACTTC. Translation gives CASSLGTRETQYF.

CDR3 nucleotide sequence: TGTGCCACCAGCAGTTTCAGGGGTACTAGCACAGATACGCAGTATTTT. Protein: CATSSFRGTSTDTQYF. V usage is TRBV15 and J usage is TRBJ2-3; weak D call: TRBD1 (6 bases). Per the germline V gene, CDR1 is LNHNV and CDR2 is YYDKDF (reference sequence). V was clipped by 3 bases and J by 0 bases, with 13 bases between them. This CDR3 spans 16 amino acids.

This sequence joins TRBV10-3 and TRBJ1-4; 11 nucleotides line up with TRBD1. CDR1 and CDR2 from the germline V gene are ENHRY and SYGVKD. There are 14 residues in the CDR3. V was clipped by 6 bases and J by 8 bases; unmatched bases: 5. CDR3 protein: CAISHGTGGEKLFF. CDR3 sequence (DNA): TGTGCCATCAGCCACGGGACAGGGGGAGAAAAACTGTTTTTT.

The chain is built from TRBV6-4 and TRBJ1-1; the D gene is possibly TRBD1 (5 bases). This CDR3 comprises 13 residues. Per germline, CDR1 MRHNA and CDR2 SNTAGT. V lost 8 bases and J lost 4, with 14 bases in between. For the CDR3, the DNA is TGTGCCAGCCGGGGGGGAGTGGGCACTGAAGCTTTCTTT. Translated: CASRGGVGTEAFF.

V is TRBV30 and J is TRBJ1-6; 8 nucleotides match TRBD1. Germline-derived CDR1 and CDR2 are GTSNPN and SVGIG (reference sequence). This CDR3 contains 13 residues. V gave up 2 bases and J gave up 9 bases; unmatched junction bases: 3. The CDR3: CAWSPDRVSPLHF. The CDR3 nucleotides read TGTGCCTGGAGTCCGGACAGGGTTTCACCCCTCCACTTT. Full variable domain (outside the CDR3, taken from reference TRBV30 and TRBJ1-6): SQTIHQWPATLVQPVGSPLSLECTVEGTSNPNLYWYRQAAGRGLQLLFYSVGIGQISSEVPQNLSASRPQDRQFILSSKKLLLSDSGFYLCAWSPDRVSPLHFGNGTRLTVT.

V and J are TRBV11-2 and TRBJ2-5; D is perhaps TRBD1 or TRBD2 (6 bases each). V was shortened by 3 bases and J by 4 bases, with 9 bases between the two germline ends. The CDR3 length is 13 residues. From germline, CDR1 is SGHAT and CDR2 FQNNGV. DNA for the CDR3: TGTGCCAGCAGCTTGGGGGGCCGAGAGACCCAGTACTTC. Translated, it gives CASSLGGRETQYF.

The chain combines TRBV29-1 with TRBJ2-1; D possibly corresponds to TRBD2 (6 bases). Trimming removed 5 bases from V and 0 bases from J, with 8 bases in between. The CDR3 extends over 13 amino acids. Per the germline V gene, CDR1 is SQVTM and CDR2 is ANQGSEA. CDR3 DNA sequence: TGCAGCGTTAGTAGCGGCTCCTACAATGAGCAGTTCTTC. It specifies CSVSSGSYNEQFF.

This sequence joins TRBV19 and TRBJ1-5, with no clear D. V lost 4 bases to trimming and J lost 0 bases, with 19 bases between them. Per the germline V gene, CDR1 is LNHDA and CDR2 is SQIVND (reference sequence). This CDR3 is 18 amino acids long. This CDR3 is CASSNSQQQIHSNQPQHF. The CDR3 DNA follows: TGTGCCAGTAGTAACTCACAACAGCAGATTCATAGCAATCAGCCCCAGCATTTT.

The chain links TRBV4-2 to TRBJ1-6; possible D gene TRBD1, 5 bases. From germline, CDR1 is LGHNA and CDR2 YNFKEQ. Trimming pared 5 bases from V and 4 bases from J, leaving 15 bases between. This CDR3 contains 16 residues. CDR3 residues: CASSFGATQYNSPLHF. Here the CDR3 DNA reads TGTGCCAGCAGCTTCGGGGCGACACAATATAATTCACCCCTCCACTTT.

The V and J genes are TRBV19 and TRBJ1-5; TRBD1 matches at 10 bases. Germline V lookup: CDR1 LNHDA, CDR2 SQIVND (reference sequence). After removal of 10 bases from V and 4 bases from J, the junction contained 13 bases not matched to a gene. CDR3 length equals 16 residues. The CDR3 region is CATWDRGNGGNQPQHF. The DNA for the CDR3 is TGTGCCACCTGGGACAGGGGAAACGGAGGGAATCAGCCCCAGCATTTT.

This rearrangement joins TRBV21-1 to TRBJ2-7. TRBV21-1 is deemed a pseudogene. The CDR3 spans 14 residues. CDR3 sequence (DNA): TGTGCCAGCAAAAATGGGACCCTACGCTACGAGCAGTACTTC. Its translation: CASKNGTLRYEQYF.

The gene calls are TRBV5-1 and TRBJ1-2; 7 nucleotides agree with TRBD1. This CDR3 spans 15 amino acids. Germline CDR1 reads SGHRS; CDR2 reads YFSETQ. Trimming at V came to 0 bases and at J to 1 base, leaving 3 bases not matched to a gene. Here the CDR3 reads CASSLEGQLNYGYTF. CDR3 coding DNA: TGCGCCAGCAGCTTGGAGGGACAGCTTAACTATGGCTACACCTTC. The complete variable domain, with remaining parts taken from reference TRBV5-1 and TRBJ1-2, reads KAGVTQTPRYLIKTRGQQVTLSCSPISGHRSVSWYQQTPGQGLQFLFEYFSETQRNKGNFPGRFSGRQFSNSRSEMNVSTLELGDSALYLCASSLEGQLNYGYTFGSGTRLTVV.

This clone was counted only a few times. This sequence joins TRBV4-1 and TRBJ1-4, with D uncertain. Germline values: CDR1 MGHRA, CDR2 YSYEKL. V lost 4 bases to trimming and J lost 7 bases, with 10 bases between them. This CDR3 spans 13 amino acids. As DNA, the CDR3 is TGCGCCAGCAGCCCAGAGGTAGTTGAAAAACTGTTTTTT. Translating gives CASSPEVVEKLFF.

V gene TRBV2 combines with J gene TRBJ2-1, with no clear D. Trimming pared 7 bases from V and 4 bases from J, leaving 8 bases between. CDR1 and CDR2 (germline): SNHLY, FYNNEI. The CDR3 has 12 residues. CDR3 sequence reads: CASNHEYNEQFF. CDR3 nucleotides: TGTGCCAGCAATCACGAATACAATGAGCAGTTCTTC.

The chain joins TRBV27 to TRBJ2-7; TRBD1 aligns across 9 bases. The V and J ends lost 2 bases and 5 bases, in that order; junction bases with no gene match: 13. This CDR3 has 17 amino acids. Germline CDR1 is MNHEY and CDR2 is SMNVEV (reference sequence). CDR3 region: CASSLAPSDRGFNEQYF. The DNA for the CDR3 is TGTGCCAGCAGTTTAGCCCCATCGGACAGGGGATTCAACGAGCAGTACTTC.

V gene TRBV25-1 combines with J gene TRBJ1-2; TRBD1 might be the D (6 bases). CDR1 and CDR2 (germline): MGHDK, SYGVNS. The CDR3 sequence is 13 residues long. Trimming removed 7 bases at V and 3 bases at J, with 12 bases between. CDR3 DNA sequence: TGTGCCAGCAATGGGGGGCGGGACTATGGCTACACCTTC. This sequence encodes CASNGGRDYGYTF.

The chain recombines TRBV7-3 with TRBJ2-1; TRBD2 matches 8 bases. Germline CDR1 is SGHTA and CDR2 is FQGTGA. Germline trimming cut 5 bases from V and 7 bases from J; bases unmatched to any gene: 4. CDR3 length: 13 amino acids. The CDR3 spells CASSLSGANEQFF. CDR3 nucleotides: TGTGCCAGCAGCCTTAGCGGGGCAAATGAGCAGTTCTTC.